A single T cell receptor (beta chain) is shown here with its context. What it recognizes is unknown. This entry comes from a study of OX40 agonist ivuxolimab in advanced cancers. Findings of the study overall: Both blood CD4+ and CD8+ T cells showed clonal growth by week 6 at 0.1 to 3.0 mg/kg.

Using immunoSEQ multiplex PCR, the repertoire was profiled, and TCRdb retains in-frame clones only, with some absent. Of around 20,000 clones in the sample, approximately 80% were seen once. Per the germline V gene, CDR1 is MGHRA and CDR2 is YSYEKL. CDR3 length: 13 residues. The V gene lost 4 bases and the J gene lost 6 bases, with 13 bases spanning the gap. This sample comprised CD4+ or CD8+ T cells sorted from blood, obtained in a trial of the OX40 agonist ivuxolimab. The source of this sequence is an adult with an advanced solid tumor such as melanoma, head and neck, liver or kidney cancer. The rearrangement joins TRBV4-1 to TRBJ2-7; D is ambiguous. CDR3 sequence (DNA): TGCGCCAGCAGCCCCAGTTTCGGTGGCGAGCAGTACTTC. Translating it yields CASSPSFGGEQYF.